This T cell receptor (beta chain) was identified during a study of blood T cell repertoires in COVID-19. Study details: Acute and convalescent COVID-19 samples came from the United States, Italy and Spain. The cDNA or gDNA used as material had been derived from T cells, B-cell-depleted T cells, or PBMCs.

In the original workflow: The authors estimated nucleated cell counts from reference gene primer amplification. This table comes from immunoSEQ multiplex PCR, and its TCRdb copy is limited to in-frame clones, with some not included. D and trimming were read from the DNA, whereas the V and J calls and clone size are those reported in that table. The sample lists about 85,000 clones, around 87% occurring once. In germline, CDR1 is MDHEN, CDR2 SYDVKM. Trimming took off 2 bases at V and 0 bases at J, with 8 bases between the two ends. There are 15 residues in the CDR3. The TCR sequence derives from an elderly woman with active or convalescent COVID-19. The chain couples TRBV28 to TRBJ1-5; D remains unclear. The material sequenced was peripheral blood. DNA for the CDR3: TGTGCCAGCAGTTTAGGCGGCAGTAGCAATCAGCCCCAGCATTTT. Translating gives CASSLGGSSNQPQHF.